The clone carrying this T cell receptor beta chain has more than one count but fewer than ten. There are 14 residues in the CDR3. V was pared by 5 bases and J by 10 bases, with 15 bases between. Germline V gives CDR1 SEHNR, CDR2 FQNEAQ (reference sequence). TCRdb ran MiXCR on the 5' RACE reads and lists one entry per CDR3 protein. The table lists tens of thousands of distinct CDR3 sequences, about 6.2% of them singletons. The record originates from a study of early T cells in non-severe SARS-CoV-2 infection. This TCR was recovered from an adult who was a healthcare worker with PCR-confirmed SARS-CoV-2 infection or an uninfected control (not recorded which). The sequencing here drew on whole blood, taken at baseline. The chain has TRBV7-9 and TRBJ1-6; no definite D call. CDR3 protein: CASSVGGSGSPLHF. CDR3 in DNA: TGTGCCAGCAGCGTCGGCGGGTCAGGCTCACCCCTCCACTTT.